What follows describes a single T cell receptor beta chain. It lacks a known antigen. No quality values exist for individual bases; no much larger clone is one base distant. The library was obtained by the immunoSEQ multiplex PCR assay. For the original study's pipeline: A statistical classification framework was built to diagnose cytomegalovirus status from the catalog of TCR beta chain sequences. TCRdb mirrors the immuneACCESS table, restricted to in-frame sequences. Some clones are absent from its copies; in checked studies, under half trace to an unresolved V gene, and the reason for the others is unknown. The V and J calls and clone size were taken over from that table, and D and trimming were inferred from the DNA. The sample records around 60,000 clones, just over 90% of which are singletons. The ten largest account for about 1.2% of the sample. The data originate from a study of cytomegalovirus exposure and HLA in healthy donors listed by TCRdb under 2017. For the wider study: The approximately 710 repertoires of the first cohort and the 110 or so validation repertoires were produced on the same platform, according to a later analysis. To predict cytomegalovirus infection status, the study combined high-throughput TCR immunosequencing, statistical association of individual TCRs with disease status, and machine learning. The study aimed to test whether cataloging public T cell receptors could reveal signatures of past pathogen exposure. Along with the roughly 670-subject first cohort, a separate validation cohort of over a hundred different subjects was used.

Trimming costs V 2 bases and J 0 bases, and their ends lie 8 bases apart. According to the germline V gene (reference sequence), CDR1 reads SEHNR and CDR2 reads FQNEAQ. Taken from cysteine to phenylalanine, the CDR3 has 15 residues. Only the CDR3 DNA stays, 45 bases, in frame from base 1. The donors were included in the validation cohort of 120 subjects, a group kept apart from the roughly 730-subject first cohort. Results and caveats for the whole study, not just this receptor: A later analysis lacked HLA typing for the validation cohort, so it scored co-occurrence in that cohort across all 120 repertoires. Of the cluster scores, approximately 95% were above 0 in a later analysis, which found that TCRs clustered in the first cohort also tended to co-occur in the 95 to 150 validation repertoires. In both the original and validation cohorts, the classifier was reported to diagnose cytomegalovirus status with high specificity and sensitivity. The authors suggested that the approach could potentially be extended to other disease states and immunological phenotypes. Most TCR sequences were seen in very few donors, while some public TCRs were found in many individuals. In vitro tests confirmed that a few of the cytomegalovirus-associated TCR beta chains recognize cytomegalovirus antigens. A total of around 150 TCR beta chains were listed by the study as associated with cytomegalovirus.

The sample comprised PBMCs. This receptor was obtained from a woman aged 18-35 years in good health and CMV-seronegative. The chain is encoded by TRBV7-9 joined to TRBJ1-3; no confident D gene assignment can be made. In nucleotide form, the sequence is TGTGCCAGCAGCTTATTGGCTTCCTCTGGAAACACCATATATTTT. Translated, this is CASSLLASSGNTIYF.